The 14 T cell receptor beta chains below were found in one sample sequenced in a study of blood T cell repertoires in COVID-19. Repertoires were generated with immunoSEQ multiplex PCR, while TCRdb's copy carries only in-frame clones and drops some. The sample shows around 200,000 clones, about 89% of them seen only once. Sequencing input: peripheral blood. The source of these receptors is a man aged 35-49 years with active or convalescent COVID-19.

This chain joins TRBV4-1 and TRBJ1-3; D perhaps matches TRBD1 (5 bases). From germline, CDR1 is MGHRA and CDR2 YSYEKL. With 0 bases removed from V and 10 bases from J, the gap between germline ends came to 10 bases. The CDR3 is 13 amino acids. CDR3 region: CASSQDRRGTIYF. The CDR3 DNA sequence: TGCGCCAGCAGCCAAGATCGGCGGGGGACCATATATTTT.

Written as DNA, the CDR3 is TGCGCCAGCAGCCCGCAGGGACAAGCTTCAAGAAACACCATATATTTT. It codes for CASSPQGQASRNTIYF. The chain is built from TRBV5-1 and TRBJ1-3; TRBD1 is a possible D gene (6 bases). The length of the CDR3 is 16 residues. The germline V gene encodes CDR1 SGHRS and CDR2 YFSETQ. V dropped 4 bases and J dropped 5 bases, with 19 bases sitting between them.

This rearrangement joins TRBV29-1 to TRBJ2-5, with TRBD2 as a possible D gene (5 bases). Trimming stripped 5 bases from V and 1 base from J, with 8 bases between. CDR3 length equals 12 residues. Per germline, CDR1 SQVTM and CDR2 ANQGSEA. The CDR3 nucleotides read TGCAGCGTTTCGGGGTTCCAAGAGACCCAGTACTTC. Amino acids: CSVSGFQETQYF. Combining the CDR3 with reference TRBV29-1 and TRBJ2-5 gives the whole variable domain SAVISQKPSRDICQRGTSLTIQCQVDSQVTMMFWYRQQPGQSLTLIATANQGSEATYESGFVIDKFPISRPNLTFSTLTVSNMSPEDSSIYLCSVSGFQETQYFGPGTRLLVL.

The chain joins TRBV19 to TRBJ1-2; no clear D. Deletions cut 7 bases from V and 5 bases from J, with 17 bases between. The V gene's germline CDR1 is LNHDA and CDR2 SQIVND (reference sequence). The CDR3 runs 14 residues. CDR3: CASKGGRIPYGYTF. In DNA form, the CDR3 reads TGTGCCAGTAAAGGTGGCAGGATCCCTTATGGCTACACCTTC.

This chain uses TRBV11-2 with TRBJ2-1; D may be TRBD1 (5 bases). Between the trimmed V and J ends, which lost 5 bases and 9 bases, there was a span of 17 bases. The CDR3 covers 14 residues. CDR1 SGHAT and CDR2 FQNNGV come from the germline V gene. CDR3 nucleotides: TGTGCCAGCAGCCAGGGCAGGGATTCAGGTGAGCAGTTCTTC. It yields the protein CASSQGRDSGEQFF.

The J gene is TRBJ2-6, the V gene TRBV27, with TRBD2 as a possible D gene (5 bases). Germline values: CDR1 MNHEY, CDR2 SMNVEV (reference sequence). The CDR3 loop spans 17 amino acids. V lost 2 bases, J lost 0 bases, and 11 bases lay in between. DNA of the CDR3: TGTGCCAGCAGTTTAGGGTGGCGGGTCTCTGGGGCCAACGTCCTGACTTTC. It translates to CASSLGWRVSGANVLTF. Based on the CDR3 plus reference TRBV27 and TRBJ2-6, the full variable domain is EAQVTQNPRYLITVTGKKLTVTCSQNMNHEYMSWYRQDPGLGLRQIYYSMNVEVTDKGDVPEGYKVSRKEKRNFPLILESPSPNQTSLYFCASSLGWRVSGANVLTFGAGSRLTVL.

In this sample, this clone turned up many times. The identical CDR3 is also encoded by other nucleotide sequences in the sample. The genes are TRBV3-1 (or the pseudogene TRBV3-2) and TRBJ1-1; D is unclear. The CDR3 runs to 14 residues. Germline lookup yields CDR1 LGHDT and CDR2 YNNKEL (reference sequence). Between the trimmed V and J ends, which lost 1 base and 1 base, there was a span of 7 bases. The CDR3 loop reads CASSQVGGNTEAFF. The CDR3 bases are TGTGCCAGCAGCCAAGTAGGCGGGAACACTGAAGCTTTCTTT.

The CDR3 is CASSVSEPDTQYF. The CDR3 bases are TGTGCCAGCAGCGTATCGGAGCCGGATACGCAGTATTTT. The V gene is TRBV9, the J gene TRBJ2-3; D is undetermined. This CDR3 is built from 13 residues. The germline V gene encodes CDR1 SGDLS and CDR2 YYNGEE. Trimming pared 1 base from V and 6 bases from J, leaving 9 bases between.

The rearrangement uses TRBV27 and TRBJ2-3, with D perhaps matching TRBD1 (5 bases). Germline V lookup: CDR1 MNHEY, CDR2 SMNVEV (reference sequence). This CDR3 is 13 amino acids long. The V and J ends lost 5 bases and 3 bases respectively, with 9 bases between them. This CDR3 is CASSGQLTDTQYF. The CDR3 region has the DNA TGTGCCAGCAGTGGACAACTAACAGATACGCAGTATTTT.

The genes are TRBV5-5 and TRBJ2-3; possible D gene TRBD1, 8 bases. The CDR3 is 16 amino acids. Trimming cost V 2 bases and J 4 bases, with 17 bases left between them. Germline V gene sequence: CDR1 SGHKS, CDR2 YYEKEE (reference sequence). The CDR3 DNA follows: TGTGCCAGCAGCTTATCCGACAGGGGAGGGGCAGATACGCAGTATTTT. It translates to CASSLSDRGGADTQYF.

This chain links TRBV4-3 with TRBJ2-5; a weak D match, TRBD1 (5 bases). The CDR3 loop spans 17 amino acids. V was shortened by 0 bases and J by 1 base, with 15 bases between the two germline ends. CDR1 and CDR2 (germline): LGHNA, YSLEER. The CDR3 nucleotides are TGCGCCAGCAGCCAAGAGAGGACCTGGGGCCTCCAAGAGACCCAGTACTTC. Encoded protein: CASSQERTWGLQETQYF.

The chain combines TRBV4-2 with TRBJ1-6, with D hard to call. From germline, CDR1 is LGHNA and CDR2 YNFKEQ. The CDR3 is made up of 17 amino acids. V was pared by 0 bases and J by 7 bases, with 16 bases between. The CDR3 spells CASSQERVSFANSPLHF. In DNA, the CDR3 is TGTGCCAGCAGCCAAGAGCGGGTGAGTTTTGCGAATTCACCCCTCCACTTT.

This chain connects TRBV27 to TRBJ2-5, with a weak D call TRBD2 (5 bases). V was trimmed by 4 bases and J by 9 bases, leaving 33 bases between them. Per the germline V gene, CDR1 is MNHEY and CDR2 is SMNVEV (reference sequence). This CDR3 has 19 residues. The CDR3 sequence: CASSSYRGLEGFLRRAQYF. For the CDR3, the DNA is TGTGCCAGCAGTTCCTATCGGGGTTTAGAGGGATTCCTCCGGAGAGCCCAGTACTTC.

V gene TRBV15 combines with J gene TRBJ2-2; TRBD2 matches 8 bases. Germline CDR1 and CDR2: LNHNV and YYDKDF (reference sequence). This CDR3 is 16 amino acids long. V gave up 2 bases and J gave up 1 base; unmatched junction bases: 3. This CDR3 is CATSRSTSVNTGELFF. Here the CDR3 DNA reads TGTGCCACCAGCAGATCGACTAGCGTGAACACCGGGGAGCTGTTTTTT.